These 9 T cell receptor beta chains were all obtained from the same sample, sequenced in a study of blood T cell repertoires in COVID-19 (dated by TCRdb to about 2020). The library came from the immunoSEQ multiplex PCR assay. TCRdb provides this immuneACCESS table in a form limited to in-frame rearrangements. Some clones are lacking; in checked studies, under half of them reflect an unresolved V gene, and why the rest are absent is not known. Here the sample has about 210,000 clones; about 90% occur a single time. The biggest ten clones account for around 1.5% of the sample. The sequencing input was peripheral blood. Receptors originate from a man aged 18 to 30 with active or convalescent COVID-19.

The CDR3 region is CASSLSQGGQGALNTIYF. CDR3 coding DNA: TGTGCCAGCAGCTTATCCCAGGGGGGACAGGGGGCTTTGAACACCATATATTTT. This chain links TRBV11-2 with TRBJ1-3; 12 nucleotides line up with TRBD1. Germline loops: CDR1 SGHAT, CDR2 FQNNGV. After removal of 2 bases from V and 7 bases from J, the junction contained 12 bases not matched to a gene. This CDR3 contains 18 residues.

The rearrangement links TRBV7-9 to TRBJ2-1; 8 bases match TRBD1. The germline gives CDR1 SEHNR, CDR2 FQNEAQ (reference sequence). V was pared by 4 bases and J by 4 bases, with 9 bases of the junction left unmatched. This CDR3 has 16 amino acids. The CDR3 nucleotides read TGTGCCAGCAGCTCTACACCGAGGACAGGGTACAATGAGCAGTTCTTC. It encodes CASSSTPRTGYNEQFF.

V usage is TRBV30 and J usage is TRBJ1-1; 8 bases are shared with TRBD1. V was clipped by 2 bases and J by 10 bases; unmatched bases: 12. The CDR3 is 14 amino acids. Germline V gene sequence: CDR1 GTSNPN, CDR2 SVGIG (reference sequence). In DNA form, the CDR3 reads TGTGCCTGGAGTTCCCGACAGGGGAATAGGGGAGCTTTCTTT. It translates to CAWSSRQGNRGAFF.

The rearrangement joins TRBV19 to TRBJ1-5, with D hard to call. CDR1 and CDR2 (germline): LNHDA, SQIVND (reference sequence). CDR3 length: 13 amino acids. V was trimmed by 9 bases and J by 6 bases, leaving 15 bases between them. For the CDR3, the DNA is TGTGCCAGCACCTGGGGTGGAGGTCAGCCCCAGCATTTT. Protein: CASTWGGGQPQHF.

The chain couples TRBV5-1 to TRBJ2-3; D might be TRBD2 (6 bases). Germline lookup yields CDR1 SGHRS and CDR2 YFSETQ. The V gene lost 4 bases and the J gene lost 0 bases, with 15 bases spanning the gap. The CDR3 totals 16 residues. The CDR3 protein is CASSLRDSDSTDTQYF. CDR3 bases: TGCGCCAGCAGCCTGAGGGACTCCGATAGCACAGATACGCAGTATTTT. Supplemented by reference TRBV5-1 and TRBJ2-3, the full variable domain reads KAGVTQTPRYLIKTRGQQVTLSCSPISGHRSVSWYQQTPGQGLQFLFEYFSETQRNKGNFPGRFSGRQFSNSRSEMNVSTLELGDSALYLCASSLRDSDSTDTQYFGPGTRLTVL.

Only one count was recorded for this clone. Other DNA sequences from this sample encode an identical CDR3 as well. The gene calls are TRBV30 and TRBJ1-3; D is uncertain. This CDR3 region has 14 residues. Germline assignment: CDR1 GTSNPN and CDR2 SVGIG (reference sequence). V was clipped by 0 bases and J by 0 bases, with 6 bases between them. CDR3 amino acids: CAWSVGNSGNTIYF. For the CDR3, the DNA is TGTGCCTGGAGTGTCGGGAACTCTGGAAACACCATATATTTT.

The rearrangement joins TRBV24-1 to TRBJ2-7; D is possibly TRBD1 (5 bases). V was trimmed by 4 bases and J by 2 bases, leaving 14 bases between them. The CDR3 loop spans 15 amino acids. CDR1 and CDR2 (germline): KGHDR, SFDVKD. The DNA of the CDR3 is TGTGCCACCAGTGACCCCGACAGAGAGACCTACGAGCAGTACTTC. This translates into CATSDPDRETYEQYF.

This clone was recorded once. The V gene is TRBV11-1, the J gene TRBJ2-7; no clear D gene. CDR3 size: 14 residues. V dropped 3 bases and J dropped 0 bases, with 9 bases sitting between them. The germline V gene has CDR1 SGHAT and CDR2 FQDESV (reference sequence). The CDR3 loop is CASSLSDNSYEQYF. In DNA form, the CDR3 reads TGTGCCAGCAGCTTGTCCGACAACTCCTACGAGCAGTACTTC.

CDR3 loop: CASSDGQDIGNEQFF. The CDR3 DNA sequence: TGTGCCAGCAGCGACGGACAGGACATTGGGAATGAGCAGTTCTTC. This rearrangement joins TRBV9 to TRBJ2-1; TRBD1 agrees at 7 bases. With V trimmed by 3 bases and J by 7 bases, 10 bases remained unmatched. The CDR3 is 15 amino acids. CDR1 and CDR2 (germline): SGDLS, YYNGEE.